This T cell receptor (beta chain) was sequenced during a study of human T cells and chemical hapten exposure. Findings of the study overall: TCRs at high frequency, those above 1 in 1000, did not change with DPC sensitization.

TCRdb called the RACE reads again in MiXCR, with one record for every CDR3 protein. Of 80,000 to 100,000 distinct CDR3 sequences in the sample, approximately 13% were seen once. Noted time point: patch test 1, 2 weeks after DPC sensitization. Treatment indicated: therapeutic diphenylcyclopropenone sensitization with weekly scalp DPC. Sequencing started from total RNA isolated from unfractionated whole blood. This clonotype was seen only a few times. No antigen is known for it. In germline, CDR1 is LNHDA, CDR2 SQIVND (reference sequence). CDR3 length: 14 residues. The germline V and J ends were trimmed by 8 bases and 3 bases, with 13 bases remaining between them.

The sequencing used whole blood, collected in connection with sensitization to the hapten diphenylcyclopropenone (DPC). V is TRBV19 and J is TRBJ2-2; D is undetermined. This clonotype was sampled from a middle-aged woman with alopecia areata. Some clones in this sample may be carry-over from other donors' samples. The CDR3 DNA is TGTGCCAGTTCCGGGCGAGGACACACCGGGGAGCTGTTTTTT. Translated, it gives CASSGRGHTGELFF.